These 29 T cell receptor beta chains originate from one sample sequenced in a study of shared clonotypes between healthy human individuals (dated by TCRdb to the early 2020s). Library creation used the immunoSEQ multiplex PCR assay. The clones in this table, taken by TCRdb from immuneACCESS, are in-frame only. Not every clone is retained; where verified, under half of the shortfall comes from an unresolved V gene, and the cause of the rest is unknown. This sample lists 2 million to 2.5 million clones; 92% were detected once. The ten largest clones add up to approximately 0.39% of the sample. Sample: naive CD4+ T cells from PBMCs. The cell subset or site label for this specimen denotes: CD45RA+ positively selected. The receptor source for this set is a man aged 18 to 30 in good health. Some clones in this sample may be carry-over from other donors' samples.

This chain connects TRBV5-8 to TRBJ1-2, with 12 positions matching TRBD1. Germline V CDR1 and CDR2: SGHTS, YDEGEE. The V segment lost 5 bases and the J segment 3 bases; nucleotides outside the gene matches: 8. This CDR3 spans 16 amino acids. CDR3 DNA sequence: TGTGCCAGCAGTCGGACCGGGACAGGGGGCCACTATGGCTACACCTTC. It encodes CASSRTGTGGHYGYTF.

The CDR3 DNA sequence: TGTGCCAGCTCAGCGACACGTCCTGCGGACACCATATATTTT. Its protein is CASSATRPADTIYF. The chain couples TRBV18 to TRBJ1-3; unclear D gene. The V gene's germline CDR1 is KGHSH and CDR2 LQKENI. V was cut by 5 bases and J by 8 bases, with 16 bases left in between. CDR3 size: 14 residues.

This clone has only one observation. Other DNA sequences in the sample encode the same CDR3. The genes are TRBV7-2 and TRBJ1-2; D possibly corresponds to TRBD1 (5 bases). The CDR3 contains 13 residues. V lost 5 bases and J lost 3, with 10 bases in between. The V gene's germline CDR1 is SGHTA and CDR2 FQGNSA. The CDR3 DNA follows: TGTGCCAGCAGCCCAGGGAGAGACTATGGCTACACCTTC. This encodes CASSPGRDYGYTF. Looking up the rest from reference TRBV7-2 and TRBJ1-2 gives the full variable domain: GAGVSQSPSNKVTEKGKDVELRCDPISGHTALYWYRQSLGQGLEFLIYFQGNSAPDKSGLPSDRFSAERTGGSVSTLTIQRTQQEDSAVYLCASSPGRDYGYTFGSGTRLTVV.

Here the CDR3 DNA reads TGCGCCAGCAGCACCGATGGGGGGCTAGCGGGAAACTACGAGCAGTACTTC. This gives the protein CASSTDGGLAGNYEQYF. The gene calls are TRBV5-1 and TRBJ2-7; TRBD2 matches 9 bases. The germline V gene encodes CDR1 SGHRS and CDR2 YFSETQ. There are 17 residues in the CDR3. The V gene end was trimmed by 4 bases and the J gene end by 3 bases; junction bases not matched to a gene: 14.

The chain employs TRBV7-8 and TRBJ2-3, with unresolved D. CDR1 is SGHVS and CDR2 is FQNEAQ in the germline V gene. V lost 6 bases and J lost 2, with 18 bases in between. The CDR3 length is 16 residues. CDR3 in amino acids: CASSYLGGPPTDTQYF. The CDR3 DNA sequence: TGTGCCAGCAGTTACCTTGGCGGACCTCCCACAGATACGCAGTATTTT.

On this clone: Other nucleotide sequences from this sample produce the same CDR3. The J gene is TRBJ2-3, the V gene TRBV29-1; 7 positions match TRBD2. J lost 0 bases, V lost 6 bases, and 3 bases had no gene match. The CDR3 has 13 residues. CDR1 is SQVTM and CDR2 is ANQGSEA in the germline V gene. The CDR3 nucleotides read TGCAGCGTAGTTAGCGGGAGCACAGATACGCAGTATTTT. Protein product: CSVVSGSTDTQYF.

Regarding this clone: Different DNA sequences within this sample yield the same CDR3. V and J are TRBV5-1 and TRBJ2-7; 8 bases agree with TRBD2. Looked up from germline, CDR1 is SGHRS and CDR2 is YFSETQ. With 4 bases clipped from V and 3 bases from J, the junction kept 0 bases outside the gene matches. This CDR3 has 12 residues. As DNA, the CDR3 is TGCGCCAGCAGCCGGGAGGGCTACGAGCAGTACTTC. Protein sequence: CASSREGYEQYF.

This chain links TRBV6-6 with TRBJ1-1; the match to TRBD1 covers 9 bases. Per the germline V gene, CDR1 is MNHNY and CDR2 is SVGAGI (reference sequence). This CDR3 contains 15 residues. V trimming: 5 bases; J trimming: 5 bases; junction bases outside the gene matches: 9. CDR3 in DNA: TGTGCCAGCAGTGGCCGGACAGGGGCGCGGACTGAAGCTTTCTTT. Translation: CASSGRTGARTEAFF.

The V gene is TRBV6-5, the J gene TRBJ2-7; 9 nucleotides match TRBD1. V was pared by 8 bases and J by 0 bases, with 5 bases of the junction left unmatched. CDR1 is MNHEY, CDR2 SVGAGI, per germline. This CDR3 is 14 amino acids long. Written as DNA, the CDR3 is TGTGCCAGCCGACAGGGGGACCCCTCCTACGAGCAGTACTTC. Protein: CASRQGDPSYEQYF.

A single count supports this clone. This chain connects TRBV9 to TRBJ2-5, with 7 bases identical to TRBD1. With V trimmed by 0 bases and J by 6 bases, 14 bases remained unmatched. This CDR3 has 17 residues. Germline assignment: CDR1 SGDLS and CDR2 YYNGEE. DNA of the CDR3: TGTGCCAGCAGCGTAGAAGGGGGCCCACCCTTAGGGAAGACCCAGTACTTC. Translation: CASSVEGGPPLGKTQYF.

The chain uses TRBV7-3 and TRBJ2-3; D remains ambiguous. The CDR3 covers 16 residues. Trimming pared 2 bases from V and 3 bases from J, leaving 15 bases between. Germline V gene data show CDR1 as SGHTA and CDR2 as FQGTGA. The CDR3 DNA sequence: TGTGCCAGCAGCTTACTTGGGGTGGCCCCTACAGATACGCAGTATTTT. Translated, it gives CASSLLGVAPTDTQYF.

The V and J genes are TRBV6-1 and TRBJ2-7; 12 bases map to TRBD2. This CDR3 is built from 15 residues. Germline CDR1 is MNHNS and CDR2 is SASEGT. Trimming took 6 bases from V and 3 from J; bases not matched to a gene: 6. CDR3: CASRRTSGTNYEQYF. CDR3 in DNA: TGTGCCAGCAGAAGGACTAGCGGGACGAACTACGAGCAGTACTTC.

This clone was recorded a few times. The chain joins TRBV28 to TRBJ2-1; the D gene is possibly TRBD2 (5 bases). V gave up 4 bases and J gave up 8 bases, with 12 bases separating them. Germline V gene sequence: CDR1 MDHEN, CDR2 SYDVKM. The CDR3 runs to 13 residues. The CDR3 sequence is CASSSAVEDEQFF. For the CDR3, the DNA is TGTGCCAGCAGTTCGGCAGTGGAGGATGAGCAGTTCTTC.

The chain combines TRBV7-9 with TRBJ2-5; 8 nucleotides align to TRBD1. Trimming cost V 5 bases and J 4 bases; bases outside gene matches: 15. CDR3 size: 17 residues. Germline V CDR1 and CDR2: SEHNR, FQNEAQ (reference sequence). CDR3 amino acids: CASSQGAGRDGLETQYF. The CDR3 DNA is TGTGCCAGCAGCCAGGGGGCCGGCAGGGACGGGTTAGAGACCCAGTACTTC.

The chain employs TRBV7-8 and TRBJ2-7; weak D call: TRBD1 (5 bases). Germline V gene data show CDR1 as SGHVS and CDR2 as FQNEAQ. The V and J ends lost 3 bases and 0 bases respectively, with 9 bases between them. CDR3 length: 14 residues. CDR3: CASSFVGPSYEQYF. CDR3 DNA: TGTGCCAGCAGCTTTGTGGGGCCCTCCTACGAGCAGTACTTC.

The chain combines TRBV4-1 with TRBJ2-3, with TRBD1 matching 10 bases. The germline gives CDR1 MGHRA, CDR2 YSYEKL. Trimming cost V 3 bases and J 4 bases; bases outside gene matches: 7. This CDR3 comprises 16 residues. In DNA, the CDR3 is TGCGCCAGCAGCCAGTCCGGGACAGGGGTGTCAGATACGCAGTATTTT. It encodes CASSQSGTGVSDTQYF.

The chain couples TRBV10-2 to TRBJ2-5; 10 nucleotides match TRBD2. Germline loops: CDR1 WSHSY, CDR2 SAAADI. The CDR3 is made up of 16 amino acids. The ends lost 2 bases at V and 1 base at J; junction bases unmatched: 4. This chain's CDR3 is CASSEPRTSGQETQYF. The CDR3 DNA follows: TGCGCCAGCAGTGAGCCCCGGACTAGCGGCCAAGAGACCCAGTACTTC.

The chain carries TRBV6-1 and TRBJ2-7; D unclear. CDR3 length: 11 amino acids. V lost 7 bases and J lost 2, with 6 bases in between. Germline CDR1 MNHNS, CDR2 SASEGT. The CDR3 spells CASIGPYEQYF. CDR3 DNA: TGTGCCAGCATCGGACCCTACGAGCAGTACTTC.

This chain joins TRBV28 and TRBJ2-1; no clear D gene. The CDR3 extends over 14 amino acids. V was cut by 5 bases and J by 7 bases, with 15 bases left in between. Germline values: CDR1 MDHEN, CDR2 SYDVKM. The CDR3, as DNA: TGTGCCAGCAGTCCTTTAGGTCTGTCTAATGAGCAGTTCTTC. Translating gives CASSPLGLSNEQFF.

The genes are TRBV5-1 and TRBJ1-2, with 8 bases that match TRBD1. CDR3 length equals 13 residues. Germline V gene sequence: CDR1 SGHRS, CDR2 YFSETQ. Losses at the gene ends were 3 bases for V and 7 bases for J; bases not matched to a gene: 5. The CDR3 nucleotides read TGCGCCAGCAGCTACGGAGACAGGGGTGGCTACACCTTC. Protein sequence: CASSYGDRGGYTF.

The rearrangement joins TRBV7-2 to TRBJ1-3; no reliable D call. The CDR3 runs to 14 residues. V was trimmed by 5 bases and J by 0 bases, leaving 8 bases between them. Germline CDR1 reads SGHTA; CDR2 reads FQGNSA. The CDR3 DNA reads as TGTGCCAGCAGCGCCGGTCTCTCTGGAAACACCATATATTTT. This encodes CASSAGLSGNTIYF.

This clone was observed a single time. The rearrangement joins TRBV10-3 to TRBJ2-2; D is tentatively TRBD1 or TRBD2 (6 bases each). The germline CDR1 and CDR2 sequences are ENHRY and SYGVKD. V lost 4 bases and J lost 1, with 19 bases in between. The CDR3 spans 18 residues. CDR3 protein: CAISAAYEGGGNTGELFF. Here the CDR3 DNA reads TGTGCCATCAGTGCGGCTTACGAAGGGGGAGGGAACACCGGGGAGCTGTTTTTT.

The DNA of the CDR3 is TGTGCCAGCAGTGAATTTGGGCAGAGCTCTGGAAACACCATATATTTT. This encodes CASSEFGQSSGNTIYF. The rearrangement links TRBV25-1 to TRBJ1-3; D uncertain. Germline V gene sequence: CDR1 MGHDK, CDR2 SYGVNS. This CDR3 is built from 16 residues. V was clipped by 1 base and J by 0 bases, with 10 bases between them. Full variable domain (outside the CDR3, taken from reference TRBV25-1 and TRBJ1-3): EADIYQTPRYLVIGTGKKITLECSQTMGHDKMYWYQQDPGMELHLIHYSYGVNSTEKGDLSSESTVSRIRTEHFPLTLESARPSHTSQYLCASSEFGQSSGNTIYFGEGSWLTVV.

The chain combines TRBV28 with TRBJ2-5; D might be TRBD2 (6 bases). The germline V and J ends were trimmed by 4 bases and 4 bases, with 10 bases remaining between them. This CDR3 contains 13 residues. The germline V gene has CDR1 MDHEN and CDR2 SYDVKM. CDR3 residues: CASSSRLVETQYF. In DNA, the CDR3 is TGTGCCAGCAGTTCGCGACTAGTAGAGACCCAGTACTTC.

V and J are TRBV12-5 and TRBJ2-7, with D perhaps matching TRBD2 (5 bases). The V end lost 1 base, the J end lost 5 bases, and 9 bases lay between the germline ends. The germline CDR1 and CDR2 sequences are LGHNT and FRNRAP. This CDR3 is 13 amino acids long. CDR3 nucleotides: TGTGCTAGTGGTTTGGGCGGGTCTGACGAGCAGTACTTC. Translating gives CASGLGGSDEQYF.

This clone was detected only once. The rearrangement uses TRBV11-2 and TRBJ2-3, with TRBD2 matching 8 bases. Germline lookup yields CDR1 SGHAT and CDR2 FQNNGV. The junction had 11 bases not matched to a gene; V was cut back by 6 bases and J by 6 bases. The CDR3 is 15 residues long. The CDR3 nucleotides read TGTGCCAGCAGTCAGACTAGCGTGGGCGCGGATACGCAGTATTTT. Its translation: CASSQTSVGADTQYF.

This sequence joins TRBV5-4 and TRBJ2-7; 9 nucleotides align to TRBD1. Looked up from germline, CDR1 is SGHNT and CDR2 is YYREEE (reference sequence). Trimming at V came to 0 bases and at J to 5 bases, leaving 3 bases not matched to a gene. This CDR3 comprises 14 residues. CDR3 amino acids: CASSLDRGRDEQYF. Here the CDR3 DNA reads TGTGCCAGCAGCTTGGACAGGGGGCGCGACGAGCAGTACTTC.

This clone has only one observation. The V and J genes are TRBV6-1 and TRBJ2-7, with D possibly being TRBD1 (5 bases). The CDR3 spans 14 residues. Germline V gene lookup returns CDR1 MNHNS and CDR2 SASEGT. V lost 3 bases, J lost 3 bases, and 12 bases lay in between. The CDR3: CASSDRVVFYEQYF. The CDR3 bases are TGTGCCAGCAGTGACAGGGTAGTTTTCTACGAGCAGTACTTC.

This clone occurred once. This chain links TRBV2 with TRBJ1-2; a weak D match, TRBD1 (6 bases). V lost 8 bases and J 11 bases, leaving 18 bases between the germline ends. CDR1 and CDR2 (germline): SNHLY, FYNNEI. CDR3 length: 12 residues. In DNA form, the CDR3 reads TGTGCCAGCTTGGCAACGACAGGCTGGTACACCTTC. This codes for CASLATTGWYTF.